The TCR beta chain under discussion was sequenced for a study of blood T cell repertoires in COVID-19 (dated by TCRdb to the early 2020s). Turning to the overall study: Collaborator samples came from the United States, Italy and Spain and covered acute and convalescent phases of COVID-19. Where HLA class I and class II types were available, the types were taken from metadata supplied by the sample provider, not from assay-based typing. Samples came from the ongoing ImmuneRACE study (first 160 participants) plus 1,254 subjects from 6 global collaborators. Subjects who had been exposed to COVID-19, were actively infected with it, or had recovered from it provided the deeply sampled blood TCRbeta repertoires that made up the dataset. The material from the prospective study consisted of cDNA or gDNA derived from T cells, B-cell-depleted T cells, or PBMCs. Sample metadata almost always included a de-identified subject ID, COVID-19 status, age in years and sex. The repertoires were released in a freely available public database intended as a resource for research on the immune response to SARS-CoV-2. The investigation overall reported the following: Clinical and demographic metadata were provided uncurated, with the amount varying by source and participant.

Comments on this clone: Which antigen it targets is not known. No per-base quality is available; no much larger clone lies one base away.

The CDR3 runs 16 amino acids, cysteine and phenylalanine included. The kept DNA is CDR3 alone, 48 bases in frame from the first base. From a lookup of the germline V gene, CDR1 and CDR2 are SGHDN and FVKESK. V loses 0 bases, J loses 2 bases, and the germline ends lie 14 bases apart. TCRbeta CDR3 regions were amplified from genomic DNA by means of the immunoSEQ Assay, a bias-controlled multiplex PCR. In the original analysis: The number of nucleated cells in each sample was estimated from the amplification of reference gene primers within the assay. Sequence reads were collapsed and filtered to measure the absolute abundance of every unique TCRbeta CDR3 rearrangement. For each sample, productive Simpson clonality was calculated by taking the square root of Simpson's diversity index across productive rearrangements. As stored in TCRdb, this immuneACCESS dataset retains in-frame rearrangements with V and J assigned. A fraction of the clones does not appear; measured against another copy, unresolved V genes explain less than half of the discrepancy, and the remainder lacks a known reason. V, J and clone size were drawn from that table, and D and trimming were deduced from the DNA. The sample has 250,000 to 300,000 clones on record, roughly 90% of them singletons. The ten biggest clones cover approximately 0.85% of the sample.

Another Seattle source contributed samples from volunteer blood donors who had recovered from COVID-19. Whole blood was collected in K2EDTA tubes by collaborating institutions according to the institutions' own protocols. Collaborator samples were shipped for TCRbeta analysis as frozen whole blood, isolated PBMCs, or DNA extracted from either sample type. The rearrangement joined TRBV14 to TRBJ2-7, with no reliable assignment of the D segment. The clonotype comes from a woman in her thirties or forties who had recovered from COVID-19. The sample taken for sequencing was peripheral blood. The CDR3 protein: CASSQDPGVPPYEQYF. The DNA reads TGTGCCAGCAGCCAAGACCCCGGAGTCCCCCCCTACGAGCAGTACTTC.